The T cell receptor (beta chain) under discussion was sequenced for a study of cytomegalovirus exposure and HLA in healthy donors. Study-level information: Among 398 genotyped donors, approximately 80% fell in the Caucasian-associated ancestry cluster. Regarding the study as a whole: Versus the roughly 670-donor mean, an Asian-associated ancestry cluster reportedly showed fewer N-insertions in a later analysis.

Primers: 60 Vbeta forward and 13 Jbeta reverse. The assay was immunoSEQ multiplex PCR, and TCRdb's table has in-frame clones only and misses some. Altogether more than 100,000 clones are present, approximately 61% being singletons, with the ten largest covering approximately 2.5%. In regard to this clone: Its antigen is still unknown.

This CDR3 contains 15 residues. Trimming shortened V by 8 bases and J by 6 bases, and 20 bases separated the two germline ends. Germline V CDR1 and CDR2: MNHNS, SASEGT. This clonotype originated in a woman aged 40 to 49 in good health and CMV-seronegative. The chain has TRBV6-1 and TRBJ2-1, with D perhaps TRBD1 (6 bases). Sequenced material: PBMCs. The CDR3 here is CASVKRQGSVNEQFF. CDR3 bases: TGTGCCAGCGTTAAACGGCAGGGGTCGGTCAATGAGCAGTTCTTC.